The next 27 T cell receptor beta chains were all read from a single sample in a study of CD8+ T cells in alopecia areata. RNA extraction was followed by reverse transcription into cDNA, which acted as the sequencing template. Using immunoSEQ multiplex PCR, the repertoire was profiled, and TCRdb retains in-frame clones only, with some absent. The sample includes 55,000 to 70,000 clones, roughly half of them seen just once. The sequenced sample was CD8+ T cells sorted from blood, obtained at week 0. These receptors originate from a human donor with alopecia areata.

The chain combines TRBV5-1 with TRBJ2-1, with D possibly matching TRBD2 (6 bases). The CDR3 contains 14 residues. V was cut by 0 bases and J by 3 bases, with 7 bases left in between. Germline CDR1 and CDR2: SGHRS and YFSETQ. CDR3 DNA: TGCGCCAGCAGCTTGGGGCGGGACTACAATGAGCAGTTCTTC. It is translated as CASSLGRDYNEQFF.

This clone was observed a few times. V usage is TRBV5-1 and J usage is TRBJ2-5, with a possible D match to TRBD2 (7 bases). Trimming shortened V by 4 bases and J by 4 bases, and 17 bases separated the two germline ends. The CDR3 contains 15 residues. Germline V gene data show CDR1 as SGHRS and CDR2 as YFSETQ. DNA of the CDR3: TGCGCCAGCAGCCAAGATGGCGGGGGCGGAGAGACCCAGTACTTC. As protein: CASSQDGGGGETQYF.

The chain couples TRBV4-1 to TRBJ2-1, with TRBD2 identical over 11 bases. The CDR3 sequence is 16 residues long. Germline trimming cut 4 bases from V and 6 bases from J; bases unmatched to any gene: 8. The germline CDR1 and CDR2 sequences are MGHRA and YSYEKL. CDR3 bases: TGCGCCAGCAGCCCCGTCGCCCTAGCGGGAGGCAATGAGCAGTTCTTC. Its translation is CASSPVALAGGNEQFF.

The chain has TRBV29-1 and TRBJ2-7; D might be TRBD1 (5 bases). Germline lookup yields CDR1 SQVTM and CDR2 ANQGSEA. The length of the CDR3 is 11 residues. V lost 4 bases and J lost 1, with 5 bases in between. CDR3 nucleotides: TGCAGCGTTGGACAGTCCTACGAGCAGTACTTC. Its translation: CSVGQSYEQYF.

This clone was found a few times. The gene calls are TRBV29-1 and TRBJ2-1, with TRBD2 as a possible D gene (6 bases). The CDR3 is 15 residues long. CDR1 SQVTM and CDR2 ANQGSEA come from the germline V gene. The CDR3 is CTSSSAGSSYNEQFF. The CDR3 nucleotides read TGCACAAGTAGTTCCGCGGGGAGCTCCTACAATGAGCAGTTCTTC.

This clone has just a few counts. The chain combines TRBV27 with TRBJ2-7, with 8 nucleotides matching TRBD1. Germline V lookup: CDR1 MNHEY, CDR2 SMNVEV (reference sequence). The CDR3 extends over 15 amino acids. Trimming removed 2 bases from V and 6 bases from J; junction bases left unmatched: 9. CDR3 sequence: CASSLVGTGGLEQYF. The CDR3 DNA is TGTGCCAGCAGTTTAGTCGGGACAGGAGGCCTCGAGCAGTACTTC.

This clone was seen a single time. The V call is TRBV4-1, the J call TRBJ2-7, with 7 bases lining up with TRBD1. The CDR3 runs to 14 residues. V dropped 2 bases and J dropped 1; count of bases not matched to a gene: 2. CDR1 and CDR2 (germline): MGHRA, YSYEKL. The CDR3 reads CASSQPQGSYEQYF. CDR3 nucleotides: TGCGCCAGCAGCCAACCACAGGGGTCCTACGAGCAGTACTTC.

The chain links TRBV7-2 to TRBJ2-1, with a tentative D call TRBD2 (6 bases). Trimming removed 5 bases at V and 0 bases at J, with 11 bases between. The CDR3 loop spans 15 amino acids. CDR1 and CDR2 from the germline V gene are SGHTA and FQGNSA. CDR3 nucleotide sequence: TGTGCCAGCAGCCGCGGAGGGAGCTCCTACAATGAGCAGTTCTTC. Encoded protein: CASSRGGSSYNEQFF.

The V call is TRBV27, the J call TRBJ2-7; D is unresolved. The CDR3 sequence is 11 residues long. Germline CDR1 MNHEY, CDR2 SMNVEV (reference sequence). Trimming took 10 bases from V and 4 from J, leaving 11 bases between them. CDR3 in amino acids: CATRWGYEQYF. The CDR3 region has the DNA TGTGCCACCCGGTGGGGTTACGAGCAGTACTTC.

The chain has TRBV21-1 and TRBJ2-7; the D call in the table, TRBD1, was not verified against the DNA. TRBV21-1 is a pseudogene. This CDR3 is 13 amino acids long. CDR3 protein: CASTSDRDDEQYF. The CDR3 DNA sequence: TGTGCCAGCACCAGCGACAGGGATGACGAGCAGTACTTC.

As to this clone: Since a far larger clone is one base different, this is likely a read error. Other nucleotide sequences in the sample specify the same CDR3. This chain links TRBV11-2 with TRBJ2-5; D perhaps matches TRBD2 (7 bases). The CDR3 is 15 amino acids. Trimming removed 5 bases at V and 4 bases at J, with 17 bases between. Germline assignment: CDR1 SGHAT and CDR2 FQNNGV. In DNA form, the CDR3 reads TGTGCCAGCAGCCAAGATGGCGGGGGCGGAGAGACCCAGTACTTC. Its protein is CASSQDGGGGETQYF.

This clone was counted between two and nine times. The chain combines TRBV30 with TRBJ2-1; 15 bases map to TRBD2. The germline V gene encodes CDR1 GTSNPN and CDR2 SVGIG (reference sequence). V was pared by 5 bases and J by 7 bases, with 6 bases of the junction left unmatched. This CDR3 has 15 amino acids. As DNA, the CDR3 is TGTGCCTGGGGAGGACTAGCGGGAGGGCCAAATGAGCAGTTCTTC. Amino acid sequence: CAWGGLAGGPNEQFF.

The CDR3 here is CASSLPGTAAETQYF. The CDR3 nucleotides read TGTGCCAGCAGCTTACCTGGGACTGCTGCAGAGACCCAGTACTTC. V is TRBV9 and J is TRBJ2-5; D perhaps matches TRBD2 (6 bases). Germline V lookup: CDR1 SGDLS, CDR2 YYNGEE. This CDR3 has 15 amino acids. With 4 bases removed from V and 4 bases from J, the gap between germline ends came to 17 bases.

This clone turned up a few times. This chain links TRBV5-8 with TRBJ2-3; no definite D call. Germline V gene data show CDR1 as SGHTS and CDR2 as YDEGEE. V shed 2 bases and J shed 2 bases, with 9 bases lying between them. CDR3 length: 14 residues. The CDR3: CASSLWTATDTQYF. DNA of the CDR3: TGTGCCAGCAGCTTATGGACGGCCACAGATACGCAGTATTTT.

V is TRBV25-1 and J is TRBJ2-1; D ambiguous. The CDR3 has 12 residues. CDR1 and CDR2 (germline): MGHDK, SYGVNS. Trimming cost V 7 bases and J 9 bases, with 13 bases left between them. The CDR3 nucleotides are TGTGCCAGCACTGGGCTGGGCCGTGAGCAGTTCTTC. Translated, it gives CASTGLGREQFF.

This sequence joins TRBV20-1 and TRBJ2-3; D is unclear. The length of the CDR3 is 10 residues. V gave up 8 bases and J gave up 4 bases, with 7 bases separating them. CDR1 and CDR2 (germline): DFQATT, SNEGSKA (reference sequence). In nucleotides, the CDR3 is TGCAGTTTACTTCCAGATACGCAGTATTTT. Translated: CSLLPDTQYF.

The chain recombines TRBV30 with TRBJ2-1; D is possibly TRBD2 (5 bases). Germline V gene sequence: CDR1 GTSNPN, CDR2 SVGIG (reference sequence). This CDR3 is built from 13 residues. V was clipped by 0 bases and J by 8 bases, with 11 bases between them. In nucleotides, the CDR3 is TGTGCCTGGAGTGTATTCGAGGGATATGAGCAGTTCTTC. Translating it yields CAWSVFEGYEQFF.

The V call is TRBV6-5, the J call TRBJ1-1; the D is unclear. V dropped 0 bases and J dropped 0 bases, with 5 bases sitting between them. This CDR3 is 14 amino acids long. Germline V CDR1 and CDR2: MNHEY, SVGAGI. The CDR3 region has the DNA TGTGCCAGCAGTTACTCGACGGTGAACACTGAAGCTTTCTTT. It encodes CASSYSTVNTEAFF.

This clone was observed a few times. This chain uses TRBV29-1 with TRBJ2-2, with D possibly being TRBD1 (5 bases). Trimming removed 3 bases at V and 6 bases at J, with 5 bases between. The CDR3 consists of 11 residues. CDR1 and CDR2 (germline): SQVTM, ANQGSEA. In DNA, the CDR3 is TGCAGCGTTGAGGGGCCCGGGGAGCTGTTTTTT. It yields the protein CSVEGPGELFF.

The chain recombines TRBV30 with TRBJ1-6; D uncertain. The CDR3 has 15 amino acids. Per the germline V gene, CDR1 is GTSNPN and CDR2 is SVGIG (reference sequence). V was pared by 2 bases and J by 4 bases, with 12 bases between. The CDR3 DNA reads as TGTGCCTGGAGTTCCGACGGAATATATAATTCACCCCTCCACTTT. Translated: CAWSSDGIYNSPLHF.

The rearrangement uses TRBV9 and TRBJ2-6, with 9 nucleotides matching TRBD1. V lost 5 bases, J lost 0 bases, and 6 bases stayed unmatched. Germline V CDR1 and CDR2: SGDLS, YYNGEE. This CDR3 is 17 amino acids long. CDR3: CASSSGTGISGANVLTF. The CDR3 bases are TGTGCCAGCAGTTCCGGGACAGGGATCTCTGGGGCCAACGTCCTGACTTTC. The whole variable domain, filled in from reference TRBV9 and TRBJ2-6, reads DSGVTQTPKHLITATGQRVTLRCSPRSGDLSVYWYQQSLDQGLQFLIQYYNGEERAKGNILERFSAQQFPDLHSELNLSSLELGDSALYFCASSSGTGISGANVLTFGAGSRLTVL.

This rearrangement joins TRBV27 to TRBJ2-1; TRBD2 matches 11 bases. Per the germline V gene, CDR1 is MNHEY and CDR2 is SMNVEV (reference sequence). V trimming: 7 bases; J trimming: 4 bases; junction bases outside the gene matches: 3. The CDR3 contains 14 residues. The CDR3 here is CASTLAGEYNEQFF. The CDR3 DNA sequence: TGTGCCAGCACACTAGCGGGAGAGTACAATGAGCAGTTCTTC.

This clone occurred once. The CDR3 is CASSQGPGGSYEQYF. CDR3 nucleotides: TGCGCCAGCAGCCAAGGTCCAGGGGGTTCCTACGAGCAGTACTTC. V gene TRBV4-1 combines with J gene TRBJ2-7, with 7 bases aligning to TRBD1. The V gene end was trimmed by 1 base and the J gene end by 1 base; junction bases not matched to a gene: 4. From germline, CDR1 is MGHRA and CDR2 YSYEKL. The CDR3 is 15 amino acids.

In DNA form, the CDR3 reads TGTGCCAGCAGTTACGGACGTAACACCGGGGAGCTGTTTTTT. Translation: CASSYGRNTGELFF. The chain combines TRBV6-5 with TRBJ2-2; D remains ambiguous. The CDR3 contains 14 residues. The germline V and J ends were trimmed by 2 bases and 2 bases, with 6 bases remaining between them. Germline assignment: CDR1 MNHEY and CDR2 SVGAGI.

This clone was detected only a few times. The chain combines TRBV19 with TRBJ2-1; 8 positions agree with TRBD2. Germline-derived CDR1 and CDR2 are LNHDA and SQIVND (reference sequence). With 3 bases clipped from V and 8 bases from J, the junction kept 21 bases outside the gene matches. This CDR3 spans 19 amino acids. The CDR3 spells CASSIARGPRAGAQDEQFF. The CDR3 region has the DNA TGTGCCAGTAGTATTGCCCGGGGGCCTCGAGCGGGAGCTCAGGATGAGCAGTTCTTC. The whole variable domain, remainder taken from reference TRBV19 and TRBJ2-1, is DGGITQSPKYLFRKEGQNVTLSCEQNLNHDAMYWYRQDPGQGLRLIYYSQIVNDFQKGDIAEGYSVSREKKESFPLTVTSAQKNPTAFYLCASSIARGPRAGAQDEQFFGPGTRLTVL.

This rearrangement joins TRBV29-1 to TRBJ1-1; TRBD1 agrees at 8 bases. Germline CDR1 and CDR2: SQVTM and ANQGSEA. The CDR3 is made up of 10 amino acids. J was trimmed by 8 bases and V by 7 bases; bases with no gene match: 3. CDR3 DNA sequence: TGCAGCGACGGACAGGGCGAAGCTTTCTTT. Its protein product is CSDGQGEAFF.

This clone has at least ten counts. The chain has TRBV14 and TRBJ2-5; D may correspond to TRBD1 or TRBD2 (5 bases each). V dropped 0 bases and J dropped 2 bases, with 16 bases sitting between them. The length of the CDR3 is 17 residues. The germline gives CDR1 SGHDN, CDR2 FVKESK. This chain's CDR3 is CASSQDESIWGQETQYF. The CDR3 coding sequence is TGTGCCAGCAGCCAAGATGAATCTATCTGGGGGCAAGAGACCCAGTACTTC.